This T cell receptor beta chain is drawn from a study of identical twins' blood T cells. Overall study context: About 50 million reads came from around twelve libraries, six alpha, six beta. Regarding the study as a whole: Top TCRbeta clonotypes were shared more with twin than unrelated donors.

This clonotype has only a few counts. Its target is not known. MiXCR was run by TCRdb on the 5' RACE reads, yielding one entry per CDR3 protein. The table shows 350,000 to 450,000 distinct CDR3 sequences, with approximately 30% occurring only once. CDR1 is ENHRY and CDR2 is SYGVKD in the germline V gene. This CDR3 contains 18 residues. Between the trimmed V and J ends, which lost 3 bases and 2 bases, there was a span of 23 bases. Six healthy women, forming three identical twin pairs, donated samples. The specimen was PBMCs. The source is a woman aged 18 to 49 in good health. The chain couples TRBV10-3 to TRBJ2-7; tentative D call: TRBD2 (7 bases). CDR3 in amino acids: CAISEYLSLRGTTYEQYF. The DNA of the CDR3 is TGTGCCATCAGTGAATATCTATCCCTTAGGGGGACTACCTACGAGCAGTACTTC.